These T cell receptor beta chains were read from a single sample in a study of T cell repertoires in ileal Crohn's disease. Profiling relied on immunoSEQ multiplex PCR, and the TCRdb table lists in-frame clones only, not all of them. The data contain more than 3,500 clones, about 79% of them singletons. The sample consisted of ileal tissue. Receptors originate from an adult with Crohn's disease. The CDR3 runs from the conserved cysteine through the conserved F or W. A D gene is named only where the DNA matches it firmly. Only part of the rows carry a size: once, few, many, or a class if the clone is expanded.

NA,TRBV4-2,few,17,TRBJ1-3,CASSQELQALSGNTIYF,TGTGCCAGCAGCCAAGAACTGCAGGCCCTCTCTGGAAACACCATATATTTT
TRBD1,TRBV29-1,NA,15,TRBJ2-2,CSVEIWDRGAGELFF,TGCAGCGTTGAGATTTGGGACAGAGGGGCCGGGGAGCTGTTTTTT
NA,TRBV30,NA,15,TRBJ2-1,CAWSVRVDTYNEQFF,TGTGCCTGGAGTGTACGAGTGGACACCTACAATGAGCAGTTCTTC
TRBD1,TRBV19,NA,13,TRBJ1-2,CASRFDRGDGYTF,TGTGCCAGTAGATTCGACAGGGGCGATGGCTACACCTTC
TRBD1,TRBV14,NA,19,TRBJ1-2,CASSQDPTGIGIRAYGYTF,TGTGCCAGCAGCCAAGATCCGACAGGGATCGGCATTCGGGCCTATGGCTACACCTTC
TRBD1,TRBV4-1,NA,15,TRBJ1-4,CASSHLTGNGEKLFF,TGCGCCAGCAGCCACCTGACAGGGAATGGTGAAAAACTGTTTTTT
NA,TRBV10-3,NA,14,TRBJ1-1,CAISEPDRNTEAFF,TGTGCCATCAGTGAACCGGACAGGAACACTGAAGCTTTCTTT
NA,TRBV9,NA,14,TRBJ1-1,CASSVGAWNTEAFF,TGTGCCAGCAGCGTAGGGGCTTGGAACACTGAAGCTTTCTTT
NA,TRBV6-5,few,15,TRBJ2-2,CASSPRRVNTGELFF,TGTGCCAGCAGCCCCCGAAGAGTGAACACCGGGGAGCTGTTTTTT
TRBD2,TRBV25-1,NA,16,TRBJ2-2,CASSHGTSGGRGELFF,TGTGCCAGCAGCCATGGGACTAGCGGGGGGCGCGGGGAGCTGTTTTTT